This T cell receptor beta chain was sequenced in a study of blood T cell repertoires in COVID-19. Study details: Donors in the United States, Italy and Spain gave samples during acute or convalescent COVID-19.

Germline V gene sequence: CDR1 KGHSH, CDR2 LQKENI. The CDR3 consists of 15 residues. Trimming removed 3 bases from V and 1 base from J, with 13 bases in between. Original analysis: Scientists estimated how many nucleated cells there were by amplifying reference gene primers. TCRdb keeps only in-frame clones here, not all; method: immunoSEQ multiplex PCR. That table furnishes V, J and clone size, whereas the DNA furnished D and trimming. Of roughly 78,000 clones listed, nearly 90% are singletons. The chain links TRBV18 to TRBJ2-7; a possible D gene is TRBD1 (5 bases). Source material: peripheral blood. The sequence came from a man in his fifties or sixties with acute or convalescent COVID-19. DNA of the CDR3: TGTGCCAGCTCACCTAACCAGGGATCTTCCTACGAGCAGTACTTC. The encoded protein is CASSPNQGSSYEQYF.